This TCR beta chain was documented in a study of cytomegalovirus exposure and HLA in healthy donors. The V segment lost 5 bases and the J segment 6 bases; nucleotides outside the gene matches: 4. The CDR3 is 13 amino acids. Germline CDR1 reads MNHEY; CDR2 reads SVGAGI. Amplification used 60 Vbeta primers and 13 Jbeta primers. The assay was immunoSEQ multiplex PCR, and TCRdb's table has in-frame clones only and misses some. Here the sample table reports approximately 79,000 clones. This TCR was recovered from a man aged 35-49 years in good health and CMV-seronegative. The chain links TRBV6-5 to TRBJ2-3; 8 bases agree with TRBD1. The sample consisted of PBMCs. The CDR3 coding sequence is TGTGCCAGCAGTCGACAGGGGACGGATACGCAGTATTTT. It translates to CASSRQGTDTQYF.